This entry concerns a single T cell receptor (beta chain). TCR beta rearrangements were amplified from peripheral blood genomic DNA. The source of the sample is a study of T cell repertoires in aging, cancer and after chemotherapy. The CDR3 loop spans 14 amino acids. CDR1 is LNHDA and CDR2 is SQIVND in the germline V gene (reference sequence). V was trimmed by 2 bases and J by 7 bases, leaving 15 bases between them. TRB rearrangements spanning V, D and J were amplified using mixed TRB-A/B primers. TCRdb redid the calling of the multiplex PCR reads with MiXCR, one entry per CDR3 protein. The sample has 7,900 or so distinct CDR3 sequences, about 30% seen once.

The sequence was collected from a human donor in good health. Sequencing was performed on blood. This sequence joins TRBV19 and TRBJ2-7, with D tentatively TRBD2 (5 bases). The CDR3 DNA is TGTGCCAGTAGTATAAGGGCCCCCTCGGGGGAGCAGTACTTC. It codes for CASSIRAPSGEQYF.